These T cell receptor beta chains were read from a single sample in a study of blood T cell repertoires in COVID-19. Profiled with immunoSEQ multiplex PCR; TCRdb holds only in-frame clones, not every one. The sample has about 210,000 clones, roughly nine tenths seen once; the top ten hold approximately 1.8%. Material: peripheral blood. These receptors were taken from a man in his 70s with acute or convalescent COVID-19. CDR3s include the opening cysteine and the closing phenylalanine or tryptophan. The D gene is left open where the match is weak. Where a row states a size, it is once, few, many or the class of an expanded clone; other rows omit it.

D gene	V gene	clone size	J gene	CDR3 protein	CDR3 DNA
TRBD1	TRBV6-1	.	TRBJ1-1	CASSEVGTGYEAFF	TGTGCCAGCAGTGAAGTCGGGACAGGCTATGAAGCTTTCTTT
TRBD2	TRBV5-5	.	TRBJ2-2	CASSSKTPGLAKITGELFF	TGTGCCAGCAGCTCTAAAACTCCGGGACTAGCGAAGATCACCGGGGAGCTGTTTTTT
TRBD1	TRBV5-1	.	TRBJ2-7	CASSGTGQGYEQYF	TGCGCCAGCAGCGGAACGGGACAGGGGTACGAGCAGTACTTC
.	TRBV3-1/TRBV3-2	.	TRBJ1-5	CASSQAGGNQPQHF	TGTGCCAGCAGCCAGGCAGGGGGCAATCAGCCCCAGCATTTT
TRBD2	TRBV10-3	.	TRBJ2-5	CAISGTSGRTLQETQYF	TGTGCCATCAGCGGGACTAGCGGGAGGACACTCCAAGAGACCCAGTACTTC
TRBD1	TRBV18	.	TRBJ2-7	CASSPGQGWNEQYF	TGTGCCAGCTCACCGGGACAGGGGTGGAACGAGCAGTACTTC
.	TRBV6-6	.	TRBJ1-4	CASGEGTLNEKLFF	TGTGCCAGCGGGGAGGGGACCCTTAATGAAAAACTGTTTTTT
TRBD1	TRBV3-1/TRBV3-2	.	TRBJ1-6	CASSLVAGGSPLHF	TGTGCCAGCAGCCTGGTGGCAGGGGGCTCACCCCTCCACTTT
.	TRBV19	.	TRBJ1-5	CASSVPSGGGSNQPQHF	TGTGCCAGTAGTGTCCCGTCGGGGGGAGGTAGCAATCAGCCCCAGCATTTT
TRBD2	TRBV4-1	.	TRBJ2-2	CASSQAGLAGLGGELFF	TGCGCCAGCAGCCAAGCCGGACTAGCGGGTCTGGGCGGGGAGCTGTTTTTT
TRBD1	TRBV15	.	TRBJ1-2	CATSRGQGGGYTF	TGTGCCACCAGCAGGGGCCAGGGGGGTGGCTACACCTTC
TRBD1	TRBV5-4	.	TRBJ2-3	CASSFPGQDSTDTQYF	TGTGCCAGCAGCTTTCCGGGACAGGATAGCACAGATACGCAGTATTTT
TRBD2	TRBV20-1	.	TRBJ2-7	CSASETSGIYEQYF	TGCAGTGCTAGTGAGACTAGCGGGATATACGAGCAGTACTTC
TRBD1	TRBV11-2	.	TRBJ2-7	CASSRPGTGTYEQYF	TGTGCCAGCAGCCGACCAGGGACAGGTACCTACGAGCAGTACTTC
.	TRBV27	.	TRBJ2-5	CASRMGGTIQETQYF	TGTGCCAGCAGGATGGGCGGGACGATCCAAGAGACCCAGTACTTC
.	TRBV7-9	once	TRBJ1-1	CASSPTGQNTEAFF	TGTGCCAGCAGCCCCACAGGGCAGAACACTGAAGCTTTCTTT
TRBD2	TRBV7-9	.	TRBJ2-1	CASNFGSGRGSVGQFF	TGTGCCAGCAACTTCGGCAGCGGGAGGGGTTCGGTGGGGCAGTTCTTC
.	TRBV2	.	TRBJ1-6	CASNPQGNHGSPLHF	TGTGCCAGCAACCCCCAGGGAAATCACGGTTCACCCCTCCACTTT
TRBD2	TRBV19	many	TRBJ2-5	CASLRLAGGPWETQYF	TGTGCCAGTTTAAGACTAGCGGGAGGGCCGTGGGAGACCCAGTACTTC
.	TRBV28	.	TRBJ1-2	CAGASPANYGYTF	TGTGCCGGGGCTTCCCCAGCTAACTATGGCTACACCTTC
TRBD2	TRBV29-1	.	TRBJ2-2	CSVELAGRVTGELFF	TGCAGCGTTGAATTAGCGGGTCGGGTTACCGGGGAGCTGTTTTTT
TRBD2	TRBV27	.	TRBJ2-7	CASSPQLAGVEYEQYF	TGTGCCAGCAGCCCCCAACTAGCGGGAGTTGAGTACGAGCAGTACTTC
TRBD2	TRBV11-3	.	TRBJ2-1	CASSSKEASGRDYNEQFF	TGTGCCAGCAGCTCCAAGGAGGCTAGCGGGAGAGACTACAATGAGCAGTTCTTC
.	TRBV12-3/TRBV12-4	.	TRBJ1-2	CASSLTSYGYTF	TGTGCCAGCAGTTTAACTAGTTATGGCTACACCTTC
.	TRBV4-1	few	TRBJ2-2	CASSLNGVRGALSTGELFF	TGCGCCAGCAGCCTCAACGGTGTTCGGGGGGCGCTTAGCACCGGGGAGCTGTTTTTT
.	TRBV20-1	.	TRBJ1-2	CSANTGGYTF	TGCAGTGCTAATACAGGGGGCTACACCTTC
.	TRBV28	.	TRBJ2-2	CASSPPGTGELFF	TGTGCCAGCAGCCCTCCAGGGACCGGGGAGCTGTTTTTT
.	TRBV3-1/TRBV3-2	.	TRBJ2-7	CASSQGSGDTTSQYF	TGTGCCAGCAGCCAAGGAAGCGGGGACACTACGAGTCAGTACTTC
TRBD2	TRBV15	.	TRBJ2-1	CATSHGRAGNEQFF	TGTGCCACCAGTCACGGGAGGGCCGGGAATGAGCAGTTCTTC
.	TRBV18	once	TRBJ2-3	CASSPQSSTDTQYF	TGTGCCAGCTCACCACAGAGCAGCACAGATACGCAGTATTTT
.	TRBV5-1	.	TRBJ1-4	CASSLASGLTNEKLFF	TGCGCCAGCAGCTTGGCCTCAGGGTTGACTAATGAAAAACTGTTTTTT
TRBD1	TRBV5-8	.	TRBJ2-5	CASRDRARETQYF	TGTGCCAGCAGGGACAGGGCACGAGAGACCCAGTACTTC
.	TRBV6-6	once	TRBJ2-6	CASGSGDGANVLTF	TGTGCCAGCGGCTCGGGGGATGGGGCCAACGTCCTGACTTTC
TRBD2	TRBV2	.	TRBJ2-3	CASKPFGGGTITDTQYF	TGTGCCAGCAAGCCCTTTGGGGGGGGGACGATCACAGATACGCAGTATTTT
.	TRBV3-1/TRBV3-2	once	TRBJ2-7	CASSPMDSPWGEQYF	TGTGCCAGCAGCCCGATGGACAGCCCTTGGGGCGAGCAGTACTTC
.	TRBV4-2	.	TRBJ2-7	CASSPKALASDSYEQYF	TGTGCCAGCAGCCCCAAGGCGCTGGCTAGCGACTCCTACGAGCAGTACTTC
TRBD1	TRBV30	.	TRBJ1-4	CAWSGQGAGDEKLFF	TGTGCCTGGAGTGGACAGGGGGCTGGGGATGAAAAACTGTTTTTT
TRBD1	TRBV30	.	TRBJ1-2	CAWSRSPTGTGQNYGYTF	TGTGCCTGGAGTCGAAGTCCAACCGGGACAGGCCAGAACTATGGCTACACCTTC
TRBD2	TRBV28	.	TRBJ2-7	CASRLRLAGVYEQYF	TGTGCCAGCAGACTCCGACTAGCGGGAGTATACGAGCAGTACTTC
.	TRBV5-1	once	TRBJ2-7	CASSPGHTRDEQYF	TGCGCCAGCAGCCCGGGTCATACCAGGGACGAGCAGTACTTC
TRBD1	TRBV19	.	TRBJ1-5	CASSFRDRTTKYNQPQHF	TGTGCCAGTAGTTTCCGGGACAGAACAACTAAATACAATCAGCCCCAGCATTTT
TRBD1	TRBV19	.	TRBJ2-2	CASSTGTGGIGELFF	TGTGCCAGTAGCACCGGGACAGGGGGAATCGGGGAGCTGTTTTTT